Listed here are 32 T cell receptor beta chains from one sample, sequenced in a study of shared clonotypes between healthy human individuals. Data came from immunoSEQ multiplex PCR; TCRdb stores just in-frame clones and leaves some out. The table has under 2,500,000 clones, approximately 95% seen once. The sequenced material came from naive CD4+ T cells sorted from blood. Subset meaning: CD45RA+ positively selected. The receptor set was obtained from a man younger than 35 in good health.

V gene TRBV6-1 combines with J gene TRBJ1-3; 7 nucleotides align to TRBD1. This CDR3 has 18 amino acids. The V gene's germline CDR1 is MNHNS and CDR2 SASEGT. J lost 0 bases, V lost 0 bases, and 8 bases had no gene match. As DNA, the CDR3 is TGTGCCAGCAGTGAAGCTTTTCCGGGACAGAGCTCTGGAAACACCATATATTTT. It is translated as CASSEAFPGQSSGNTIYF.

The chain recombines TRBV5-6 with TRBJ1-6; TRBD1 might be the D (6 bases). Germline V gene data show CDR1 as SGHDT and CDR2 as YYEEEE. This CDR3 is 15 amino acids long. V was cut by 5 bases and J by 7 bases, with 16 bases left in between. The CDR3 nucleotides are TGTGCCAGCAGGAGGGGGGCAGCGTTAAATTCACCCCTCCACTTT. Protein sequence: CASRRGAALNSPLHF.

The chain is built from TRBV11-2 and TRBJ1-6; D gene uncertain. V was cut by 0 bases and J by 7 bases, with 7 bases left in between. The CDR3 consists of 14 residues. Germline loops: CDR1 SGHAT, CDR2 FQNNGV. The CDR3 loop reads CASSLDKGNSPLHF. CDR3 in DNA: TGTGCCAGCAGCTTAGATAAAGGGAATTCACCCCTCCACTTT.

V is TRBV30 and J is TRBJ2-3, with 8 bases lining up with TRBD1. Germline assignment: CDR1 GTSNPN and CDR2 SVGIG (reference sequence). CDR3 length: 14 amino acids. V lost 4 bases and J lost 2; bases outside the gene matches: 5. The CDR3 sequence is CAWNQGAPTDTQYF. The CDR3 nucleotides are TGTGCCTGGAACCAGGGGGCCCCCACAGATACGCAGTATTTT.

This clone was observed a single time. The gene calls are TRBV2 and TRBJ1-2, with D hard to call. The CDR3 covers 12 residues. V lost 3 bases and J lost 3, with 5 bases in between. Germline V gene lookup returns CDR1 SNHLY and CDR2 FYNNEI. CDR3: CASSEEYYGYTF. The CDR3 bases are TGTGCCAGCAGTGAGGAGTACTATGGCTACACCTTC.

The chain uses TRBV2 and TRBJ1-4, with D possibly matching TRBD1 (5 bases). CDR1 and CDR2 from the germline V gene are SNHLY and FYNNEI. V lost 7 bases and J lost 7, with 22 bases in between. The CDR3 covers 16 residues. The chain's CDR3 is CASTRTGFQGGEKLFF. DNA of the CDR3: TGTGCCAGCACCAGAACCGGGTTCCAGGGAGGTGAAAAACTGTTTTTT.

This chain's CDR3 is CASSGGDHTGELFF. In nucleotides, the CDR3 is TGTGCCAGCAGCGGGGGGGACCACACCGGGGAGCTGTTTTTT. The J gene is TRBJ2-2, the V gene TRBV2; 8 bases agree with TRBD2. The CDR3 runs to 14 residues. Germline V lookup: CDR1 SNHLY, CDR2 FYNNEI. Trimming cost V 6 bases and J 3 bases; bases outside gene matches: 3.

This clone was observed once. The CDR3 DNA reads as TGTGCCAGCAGTTCGCTCGGACCGACGAACTATGGCTACACCTTC. Residues: CASSSLGPTNYGYTF. The J gene is TRBJ1-2, the V gene TRBV27; D gene uncertain. V was trimmed by 4 bases and J by 2 bases, leaving 14 bases between them. This CDR3 region has 15 residues. CDR1 is MNHEY, CDR2 SMNVEV, per germline (reference sequence).

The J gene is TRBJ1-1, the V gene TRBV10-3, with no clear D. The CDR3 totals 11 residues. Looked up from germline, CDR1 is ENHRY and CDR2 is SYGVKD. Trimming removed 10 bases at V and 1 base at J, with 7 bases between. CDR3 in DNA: TGTGCCACCCGTACGAACACTGAAGCTTTCTTT. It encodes CATRTNTEAFF.

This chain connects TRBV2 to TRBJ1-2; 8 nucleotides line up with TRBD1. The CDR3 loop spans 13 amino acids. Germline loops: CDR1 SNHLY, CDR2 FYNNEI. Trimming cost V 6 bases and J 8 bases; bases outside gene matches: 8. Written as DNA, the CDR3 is TGTGCCAGCAGGGGTTGGACAGGGCCGGGCTACACCTTC. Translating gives CASRGWTGPGYTF.

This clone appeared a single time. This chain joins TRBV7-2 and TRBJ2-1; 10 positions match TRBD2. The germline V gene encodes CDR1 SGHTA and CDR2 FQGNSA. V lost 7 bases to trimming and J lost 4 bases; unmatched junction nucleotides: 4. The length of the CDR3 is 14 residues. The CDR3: CASMGLASYNEQFF. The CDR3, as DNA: TGTGCCAGCATGGGACTAGCGTCATACAATGAGCAGTTCTTC.

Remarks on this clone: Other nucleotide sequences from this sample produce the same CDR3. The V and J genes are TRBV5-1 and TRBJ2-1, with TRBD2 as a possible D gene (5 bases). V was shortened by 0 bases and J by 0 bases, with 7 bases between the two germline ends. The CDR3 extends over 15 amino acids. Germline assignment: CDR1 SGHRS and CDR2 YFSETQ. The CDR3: CASSLETSSYNEQFF. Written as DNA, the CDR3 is TGCGCCAGCAGCTTGGAAACTAGCTCCTACAATGAGCAGTTCTTC.

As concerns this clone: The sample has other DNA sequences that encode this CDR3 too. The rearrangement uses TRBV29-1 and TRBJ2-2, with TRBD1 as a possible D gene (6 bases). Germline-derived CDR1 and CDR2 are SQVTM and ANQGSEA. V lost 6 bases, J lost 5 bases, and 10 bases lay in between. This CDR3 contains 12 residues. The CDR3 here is CSVGGRTGELFF. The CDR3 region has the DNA TGCAGCGTAGGGGGTCGGACCGGGGAGCTGTTTTTT.

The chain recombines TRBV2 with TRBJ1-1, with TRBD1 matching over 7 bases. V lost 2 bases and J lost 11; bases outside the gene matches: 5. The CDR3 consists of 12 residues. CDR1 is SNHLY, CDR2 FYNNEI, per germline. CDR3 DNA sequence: TGTGCCAGCAGTGAAAATACAGGGGAGGCTTTCTTT. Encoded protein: CASSENTGEAFF.

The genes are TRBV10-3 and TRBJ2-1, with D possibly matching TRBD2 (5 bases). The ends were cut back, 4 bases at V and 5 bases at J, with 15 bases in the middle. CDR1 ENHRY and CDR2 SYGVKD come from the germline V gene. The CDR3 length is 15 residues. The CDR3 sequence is CAISGWPSRDNEQFF. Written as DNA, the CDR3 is TGTGCCATCAGTGGTTGGCCTAGCCGGGACAATGAGCAGTTCTTC.

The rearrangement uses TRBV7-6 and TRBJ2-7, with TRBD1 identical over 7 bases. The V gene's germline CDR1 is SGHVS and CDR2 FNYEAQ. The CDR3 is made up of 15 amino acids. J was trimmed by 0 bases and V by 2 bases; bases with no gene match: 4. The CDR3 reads CASSLSGTVSYEQYF. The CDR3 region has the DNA TGTGCCAGCAGCTTATCAGGGACAGTCTCCTACGAGCAGTACTTC.

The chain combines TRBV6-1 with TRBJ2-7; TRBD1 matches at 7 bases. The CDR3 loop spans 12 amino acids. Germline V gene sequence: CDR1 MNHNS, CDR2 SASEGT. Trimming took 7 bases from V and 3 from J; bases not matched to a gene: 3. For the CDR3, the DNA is TGTGCCAGCATGGGACAGTACTACGAGCAGTACTTC. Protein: CASMGQYYEQYF.

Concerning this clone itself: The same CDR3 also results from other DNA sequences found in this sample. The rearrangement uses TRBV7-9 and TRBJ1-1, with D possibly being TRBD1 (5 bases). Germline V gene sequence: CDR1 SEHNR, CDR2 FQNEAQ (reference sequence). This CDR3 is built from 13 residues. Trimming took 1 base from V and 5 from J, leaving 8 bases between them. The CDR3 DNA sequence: TGTGCCAGCAGCTTAGATGGGGGGACTGAAGCTTTCTTT. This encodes CASSLDGGTEAFF.

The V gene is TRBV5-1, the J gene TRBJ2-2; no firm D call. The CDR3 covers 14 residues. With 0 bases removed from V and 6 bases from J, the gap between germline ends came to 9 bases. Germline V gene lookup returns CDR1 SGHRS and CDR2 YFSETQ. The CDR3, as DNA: TGCGCCAGCAGCTTGGAAGGGTCGGCCGGGGAGCTGTTTTTT. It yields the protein CASSLEGSAGELFF.

CDR3 loop: CAISDPGQGHTIYF. The CDR3 region has the DNA TGTGCCATCAGTGATCCGGGACAGGGGCACACCATATATTTT. The V gene is TRBV10-3, the J gene TRBJ1-3; TRBD1 matches at 10 bases. The J segment lost 8 bases and the V segment lost 3 bases, leaving 4 bases of the junction unmatched. Germline lookup yields CDR1 ENHRY and CDR2 SYGVKD. The CDR3 is 14 amino acids.

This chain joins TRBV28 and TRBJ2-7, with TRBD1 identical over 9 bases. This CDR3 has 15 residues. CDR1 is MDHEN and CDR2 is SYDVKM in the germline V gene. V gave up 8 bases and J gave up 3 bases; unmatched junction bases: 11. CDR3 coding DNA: TGTGCCAGCGGAGAGTCGGGACAGGGACGCTACGAGCAGTACTTC. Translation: CASGESGQGRYEQYF.

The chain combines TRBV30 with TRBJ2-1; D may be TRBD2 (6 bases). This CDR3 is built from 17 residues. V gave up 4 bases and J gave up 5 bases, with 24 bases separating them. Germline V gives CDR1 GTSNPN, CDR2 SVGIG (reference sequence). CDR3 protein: CAWIRGKWGVAHNEQFF. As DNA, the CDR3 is TGTGCCTGGATAAGGGGAAAGTGGGGGGTCGCCCACAATGAGCAGTTCTTC.

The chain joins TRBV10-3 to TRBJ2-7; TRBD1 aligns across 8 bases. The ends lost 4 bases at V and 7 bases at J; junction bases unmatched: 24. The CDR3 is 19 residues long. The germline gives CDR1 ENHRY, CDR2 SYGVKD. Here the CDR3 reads CAISATRQGTPKYGVEQYF. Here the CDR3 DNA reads TGTGCCATCAGTGCTACTCGACAGGGGACTCCTAAGTACGGTGTGGAGCAGTACTTC.

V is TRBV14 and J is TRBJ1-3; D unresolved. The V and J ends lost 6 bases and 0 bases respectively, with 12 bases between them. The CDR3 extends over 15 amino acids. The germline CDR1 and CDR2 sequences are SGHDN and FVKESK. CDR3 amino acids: CASRPAGSSGNTIYF. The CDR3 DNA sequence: TGTGCCAGCAGACCGGCCGGCAGCTCTGGAAACACCATATATTTT.

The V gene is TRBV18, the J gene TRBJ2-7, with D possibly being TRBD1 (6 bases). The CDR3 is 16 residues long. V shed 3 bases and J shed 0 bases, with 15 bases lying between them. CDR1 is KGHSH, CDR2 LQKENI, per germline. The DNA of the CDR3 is TGTGCCAGCTCACCTCAACAGGGCCTCGGCTCCTACGAGCAGTACTTC. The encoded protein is CASSPQQGLGSYEQYF.

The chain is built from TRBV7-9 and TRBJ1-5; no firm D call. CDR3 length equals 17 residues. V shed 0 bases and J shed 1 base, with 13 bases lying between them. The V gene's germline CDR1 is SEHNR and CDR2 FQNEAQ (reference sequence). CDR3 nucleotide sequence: TGTGCCAGCAGCTTAGCGCCGGGGAGTGTCAGCAATCAGCCCCAGCATTTT. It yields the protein CASSLAPGSVSNQPQHF.

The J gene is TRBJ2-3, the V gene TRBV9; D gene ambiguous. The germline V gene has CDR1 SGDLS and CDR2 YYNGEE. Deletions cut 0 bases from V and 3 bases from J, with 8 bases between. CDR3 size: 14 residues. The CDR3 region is CASSVGAPTDTQYF. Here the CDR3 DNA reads TGTGCCAGCAGCGTAGGGGCGCCTACAGATACGCAGTATTTT.

In nucleotides, the CDR3 is TGTGCCAGCAGTTGGGACAGGGCAAAGGAGACCCAGTACTTC. Its translation is CASSWDRAKETQYF. The rearrangement uses TRBV2 and TRBJ2-5; 9 bases are shared with TRBD1. The CDR3 is 14 residues long. Germline V lookup: CDR1 SNHLY, CDR2 FYNNEI. V lost 5 bases to trimming and J lost 5 bases; unmatched junction nucleotides: 6.

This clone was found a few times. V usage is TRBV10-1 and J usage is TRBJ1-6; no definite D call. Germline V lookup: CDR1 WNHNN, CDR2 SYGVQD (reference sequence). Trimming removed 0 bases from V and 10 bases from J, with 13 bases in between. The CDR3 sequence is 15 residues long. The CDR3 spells CASSESNGKGSPLHF. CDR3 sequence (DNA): TGCGCCAGCAGTGAGTCGAATGGGAAAGGATCACCCCTCCACTTT.

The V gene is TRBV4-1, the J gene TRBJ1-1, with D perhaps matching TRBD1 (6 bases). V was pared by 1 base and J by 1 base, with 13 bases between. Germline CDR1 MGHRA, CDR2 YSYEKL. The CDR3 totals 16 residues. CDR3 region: CASSQALQGSNTEAFF. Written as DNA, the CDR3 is TGCGCCAGCAGCCAAGCCCTACAGGGCTCGAACACTGAAGCTTTCTTT.

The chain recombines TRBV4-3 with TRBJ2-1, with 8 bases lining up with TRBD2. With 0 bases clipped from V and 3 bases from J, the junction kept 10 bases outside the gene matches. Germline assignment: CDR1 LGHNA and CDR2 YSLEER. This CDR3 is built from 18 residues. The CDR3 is CASSQEGPLAANYNEQFF. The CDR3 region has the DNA TGCGCCAGCAGCCAAGAAGGCCCACTAGCGGCTAACTACAATGAGCAGTTCTTC.

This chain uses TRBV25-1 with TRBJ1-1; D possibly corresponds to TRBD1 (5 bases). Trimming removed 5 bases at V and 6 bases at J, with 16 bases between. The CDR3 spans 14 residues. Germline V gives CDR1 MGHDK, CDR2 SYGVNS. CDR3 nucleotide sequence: TGTGCCAGCAGTCCCGGGGACCCGTATGCTGAAGCTTTCTTT. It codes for CASSPGDPYAEAFF.